This T cell receptor (beta chain) is drawn from a study of Tregs in tolerant kidney transplant recipients. The table came from immunoSEQ multiplex PCR; TCRdb's copy has only in-frame clones and leaves some out. The profile shows tens of thousands of clones, approximately 90% of them singletons. Study-wide findings and caveats: Some patients' samples used different primers over time, so nucleotide sequences weren't comparable. Expanding Tregs on activated donor B cells appeared to best identify donor-specific TCRbeta clones. The small number of patients limits these findings pending further validation. This study did not directly address biological reproducibility.

This clone has just a few counts. The antigen is unknown. Between the trimmed V and J ends, which lost 3 bases and 5 bases, there was a span of 10 bases. CDR1 and CDR2 from the germline V gene are LNHDA and SQIVND (reference sequence). This CDR3 is 13 amino acids long. This rearrangement joins TRBV19 to TRBJ2-5; a weak D match, TRBD1 (5 bases). Specimen: Tregs from blood, collected before the transplant. This receptor was identified in a human donor who received a combined kidney and bone marrow transplant. The CDR3 loop is CASSIGNRETQYF. CDR3 nucleotide sequence: TGTGCCAGTAGTATTGGGAACAGGGAGACCCAGTACTTC.